The source of this T cell receptor (beta chain) is a study of CD8 T cells in ankylosing spondylitis. Overall study results and limits: Reportedly, significant enrichment of disease-linked clones occurred in matched ankylosing spondylitis synovial fluid. In ankylosing spondylitis blood, a motif of seven or eight highly homologous TCR beta variants appeared characteristic. Earlier reports found some motif variants in synovial fluid and blood in reactive arthritis. Disease-linked clones displayed a CD8+ phenotype and appeared relatively rarely in peripheral blood.

Concerning this clonotype: Antigen unknown.

The CDR3 is made up of 15 amino acids. Germline V lookup: CDR1 SGHKS, CDR2 YYEKEE (reference sequence). V lost 0 bases, J lost 13 bases, and 17 bases lay in between. Libraries of TCR beta came from quantitative 5'-RACE with molecular barcodes. MiXCR was run by TCRdb on the 5' RACE reads, yielding one entry per CDR3 protein. There are 250,000 to 350,000 distinct CDR3 sequences in the sample; roughly 8% occur only once, and approximately 14% lies in the top ten. The sequence derives from a male donor with ankylosing spondylitis. Sequences were obtained from blood, either unsorted or a sorted T cell fraction (not recorded which). This sequence joins TRBV5-5 and TRBJ2-6; D is perhaps TRBD1 (5 bases). CDR3 sequence: CASSLAQGSFRVLTF. The CDR3 bases are TGTGCCAGCAGCTTGGCCCAGGGCTCGTTTCGGGTCCTGACTTTC. Combining the CDR3 with reference TRBV5-5 and TRBJ2-6 gives the whole variable domain DAGVTQSPTHLIKTRGQQVTLRCSPISGHKSVSWYQQVLGQGPQFIFQYYEKEERGRGNFPDRFSARQFPNYSSELNVNALLLGDSALYLCASSLAQGSFRVLTFGAGSRLTVL.